These 8 T cell receptor beta chains originate from one sample sequenced in a study of T cells in Graves' hyperthyroidism and ophthalmopathy. TCR beta CDR3 regions were amplified from RNA. The TCR CDR3 first-round RT-PCR relied on the HTBI primer set. One entry per CDR3 protein, called by TCRdb with MiXCR from the multiplex PCR reads. Of around 400,000 distinct CDR3 sequences in the sample, 13% were seen once. Sequencing input: blood. Source of these receptors: a woman aged 18-35 years with Graves' hyperthyroidism.

V and J are TRBV7-6 and TRBJ2-2; no definite D call. Germline lookup yields CDR1 SGHVS and CDR2 FNYEAQ. V lost 2 bases and J 8 bases, leaving 9 bases between the germline ends. The CDR3 sequence is 13 residues long. CDR3 sequence: CASSLSGRGELFF. DNA for the CDR3: TGTGCCAGCAGCTTATCAGGCCGAGGGGAGCTGTTTTTT.

This clonotype was seen many times. The CDR3 is CASSLPLLVGSHYNEQFF. The DNA for the CDR3 is TGTGCCAGCAGTTTACCCTTGTTAGTAGGGTCCCATTACAATGAGCAGTTCTTC. The chain recombines TRBV28 with TRBJ2-1; D ambiguous. Germline V gene data show CDR1 as MDHEN and CDR2 as SYDVKM. The CDR3 sequence is 18 residues long. With 2 bases removed from V and 4 bases from J, the gap between germline ends came to 21 bases.

This clonotype was recorded only once. The V call is TRBV6-1, the J call TRBJ1-1, with 9 bases matching TRBD1. Looked up from germline, CDR1 is MNHNS and CDR2 is SASEGT. The CDR3 loop spans 14 amino acids. V was pared by 5 bases and J by 5 bases, with 6 bases of the junction left unmatched. The CDR3 DNA sequence: TGTGCCAGCAGTCGGACAGGGGAAAGGACTGAAGCTTTCTTT. Protein: CASSRTGERTEAFF.

This chain joins TRBV2 and TRBJ2-7; 7 bases align to TRBD1. CDR3 length: 14 residues. V was clipped by 7 bases and J by 1 base; unmatched bases: 7. Per germline, CDR1 SNHLY and CDR2 FYNNEI. The CDR3 here is CASTRDSTSYEQYF. As DNA, the CDR3 is TGTGCCAGCACCCGGGACAGTACATCCTACGAGCAGTACTTC. The variable domain in full, completed from reference TRBV2 and TRBJ2-7, reads EPEVTQTPSHQVTQMGQEVILRCVPISNHLYFYWYRQILGQKVEFLVSFYNNEISEKSEIFDDQFSVERPDGSNFTLKIRSTKLEDSAMYFCASTRDSTSYEQYFGPGTRLTVT.

This clonotype was seen repeatedly, ten times or more. The chain couples TRBV27 to TRBJ1-6; 7 nucleotides line up with TRBD1. V dropped 0 bases and J dropped 0; count of bases not matched to a gene: 5. Germline assignment: CDR1 MNHEY and CDR2 SMNVEV (reference sequence). CDR3 length: 18 amino acids. The CDR3 sequence is CASSLSTGRSSYNSPLHF. For the CDR3, the DNA is TGTGCCAGCAGTTTATCGACAGGGCGGAGCTCCTATAATTCACCCCTCCACTTT.

This clonotype appeared a few times. The junction departs from germline at one end; a sequencing error may be responsible. The rearrangement uses TRBV6-5 and TRBJ1-5, with a weak D call TRBD1 (5 bases). This CDR3 region has 17 residues. From germline, CDR1 is MNHEY and CDR2 SVGAGI. Written as DNA, the CDR3 is TGTGCCAACAGTTACTCGCCCGGCTGGGGCCCCCATCAGCCCCAGCATTTT. It yields the protein CANSYSPGWGPHQPQHF.

This clonotype was seen at least ten times. This chain connects TRBV7-8 to TRBJ2-7, with 9 bases matching TRBD2. The CDR3 length is 17 residues. With V trimmed by 5 bases and J by 4 bases, 15 bases remained unmatched. Germline assignment: CDR1 SGHVS and CDR2 FQNEAQ. CDR3 loop: CASSPLGGGRVLYEQYF. CDR3 bases: TGTGCCAGCAGCCCCCTTGGGGGCGGGAGGGTTTTGTACGAGCAGTACTTC. Variable domain in full (rest from reference TRBV7-8 and TRBJ2-7): GAGVSQSPRYKVAKRGQDVALRCDPISGHVSLFWYQQALGQGPEFLTYFQNEAQLDKSGLPSDRFFAERPEGSVSTLKIQRTQQEDSAVYLCASSPLGGGRVLYEQYFGPGTRLTVT.

This chain uses TRBV24-1 with TRBJ1-5; tentatively, D is TRBD1 (6 bases). With 8 bases removed from V and 2 bases from J, the gap between germline ends came to 9 bases. Germline V gives CDR1 KGHDR, CDR2 SFDVKD. The CDR3 spans 13 residues. The CDR3 DNA is TGTGCCACCACCGCAGGGGGCAATCAGCCCCAGCATTTT. Its translation is CATTAGGNQPQHF.